This T cell receptor beta chain was found in a study of patients and donors after allogeneic stem cell transplantation. TCRdb passed the RT-PCR reads through MiXCR, listing each CDR3 protein once. The sample lists 200,000 to 250,000 distinct CDR3 sequences, about 14% occurring once. This clonotype was sampled from a human donor who was either an allogeneic HSCT recipient or a stem cell or donor lymphocyte infusion donor (not recorded which). It is not recorded whose cells these are; they may come from a transplant donor. Sequencing used blood, either unsorted or a sorted T cell fraction (not recorded which).

CDR3 region: CASSLVIRMNTGELFF. The CDR3 nucleotides read TGTGCCAGCAGCTTAGTGATCAGAATGAACACCGGGGAGCTGTTTTTT. This chain joins TRBV11-2 and TRBJ2-2; the D is unclear. There are 16 residues in the CDR3. From germline, CDR1 is SGHAT and CDR2 FQNNGV. V was pared by 1 base and J by 1 base, with 10 bases between.